This entry features one TCR beta chain sequence. Original data processing: Amplification of reference gene primers was used by the study to estimate nucleated cell counts. TCRdb's copy holds only in-frame clones and misses some; the assay was immunoSEQ multiplex PCR. V and J calls and clone size are given by that table; D and trimming were obtained from the DNA. Among over 300,000 clones, 90% were seen once, and the ten largest hold 6.5%. Germline V gene data show CDR1 as SEHNR and CDR2 as FQNEAQ (reference sequence). V lost 2 bases and J lost 1, with 10 bases in between. The CDR3 is made up of 15 amino acids. These data are taken from a study of blood T cell repertoires in COVID-19. On the study more broadly: Some COVID-19 samples were acute and others convalescent; all came from the United States, Italy and Spain.

The sequencing input was peripheral blood. The TCR comes from a man aged 18 to 30 with active or convalescent COVID-19. The chain links TRBV7-9 to TRBJ2-3; perhaps TRBD1 as D (5 bases). CDR3 loop: CASSLRGGGTDTQYF. Here the CDR3 DNA reads TGTGCCAGCAGCTTAAGGGGCGGTGGCACAGATACGCAGTATTTT.